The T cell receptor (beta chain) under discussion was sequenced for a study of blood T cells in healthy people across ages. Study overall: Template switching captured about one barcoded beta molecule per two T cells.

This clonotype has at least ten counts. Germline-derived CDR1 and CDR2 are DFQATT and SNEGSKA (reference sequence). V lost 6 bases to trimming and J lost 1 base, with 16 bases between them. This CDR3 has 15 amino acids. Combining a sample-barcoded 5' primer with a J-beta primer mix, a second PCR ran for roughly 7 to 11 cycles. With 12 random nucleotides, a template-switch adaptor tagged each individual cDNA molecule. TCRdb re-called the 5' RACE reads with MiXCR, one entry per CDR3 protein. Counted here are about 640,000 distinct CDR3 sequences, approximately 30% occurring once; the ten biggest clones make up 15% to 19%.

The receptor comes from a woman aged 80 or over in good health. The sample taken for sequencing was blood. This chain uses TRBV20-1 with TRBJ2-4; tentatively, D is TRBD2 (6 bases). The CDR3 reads CSARVERGAKNIQYF. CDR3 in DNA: TGCAGTGCAAGGGTTGAACGGGGGGCCAAAAACATTCAGTACTTC.